Below, 7 T cell receptor beta chains from the same sample are listed, as sequenced in a study of T-cell memory formation after mild COVID-19. One entry per CDR3 protein results from TCRdb running MiXCR on the 5' RACE reads. The sample includes under 600,000 distinct CDR3 sequences, about a fifth of them seen just once. The sample consisted of PBMCs or a T cell subset sorted from them (not recorded which). All receptors come from an adult woman who had mild COVID-19 (a few samples of this study predate the infection). Cell type and time point are not known.

This chain connects TRBV30 to TRBJ1-1; TRBD1 is a possible D gene (5 bases). V lost 3 bases and J lost 10, with 15 bases in between. The CDR3 is 12 residues long. Looked up from germline, CDR1 is GTSNPN and CDR2 is SVGIG (reference sequence). CDR3 in DNA: TGTGCCTGGAGCGCTCAGGGAGGAGTAGCTTTCTTT. Translated: CAWSAQGGVAFF. The complete variable domain, with remaining parts taken from reference TRBV30 and TRBJ1-1, reads SQTIHQWPATLVQPVGSPLSLECTVEGTSNPNLYWYRQAAGRGLQLLFYSVGIGQISSEVPQNLSASRPQDRQFILSSKKLLLSDSGFYLCAWSAQGGVAFFGQGTRLTVV.

The genes are TRBV12-5 and TRBJ1-6; tentative D call: TRBD1 (6 bases). Germline V gives CDR1 LGHNT, CDR2 FRNRAP. The CDR3 length is 18 residues. V was shortened by 6 bases and J by 7 bases, with 25 bases between the two germline ends. The DNA of the CDR3 is TGTGCTAGTGGGGACGTCGGGGGGCCCCCGAGACTCAATTCACCCCTCCACTTT. Translated, it gives CASGDVGGPPRLNSPLHF.

The rearrangement links TRBV15 to TRBJ2-7, with 10 bases matching TRBD2. CDR3 length equals 16 residues. Germline assignment: CDR1 LNHNV and CDR2 YYDKDF (reference sequence). The ends lost 5 bases at V and 6 bases at J; junction bases unmatched: 13. Written as DNA, the CDR3 is TGTGCCACCAGCGAGGGGTTCGGGACTAGCGCCTCCGAGCAGTACTTC. It translates to CATSEGFGTSASEQYF.

This clonotype was counted a few times. This chain uses TRBV3-1 with TRBJ2-1; 13 nucleotides line up with TRBD2. V gave up 8 bases and J gave up 5 bases; unmatched junction bases: 6. CDR1 LGHDT and CDR2 YNNKEL come from the germline V gene (reference sequence). This CDR3 has 15 amino acids. The CDR3 bases are TGTGCCAGCCGTGCAGGACTAGCGGGAGACAATGAGCAGTTCTTC. As protein: CASRAGLAGDNEQFF.

V is TRBV5-1 and J is TRBJ2-3; TRBD1 aligns across 12 bases. CDR1 and CDR2 (germline): SGHRS, YFSETQ. CDR3 length: 15 amino acids. After removal of 3 bases from V and 5 bases from J, the junction contained 4 bases not matched to a gene. CDR3 DNA: TGCGCCAGCAGCTCGGGACAGGGGGCGGGAGATACGCAGTATTTT. The encoded protein is CASSSGQGAGDTQYF.

The V gene is TRBV14, the J gene TRBJ2-1; TRBD2 aligns across 7 bases. Trimming removed 5 bases from V and 12 bases from J; junction bases left unmatched: 16. CDR1 and CDR2 from the germline V gene are SGHDN and FVKESK. This CDR3 comprises 15 residues. CDR3 sequence reads: CASSARGTALLTQFF. CDR3 DNA: TGTGCCAGCAGCGCGCGGGGGACGGCGTTGCTAACGCAGTTCTTC.

This chain joins TRBV15 and TRBJ2-1; D is tentatively TRBD1 or TRBD2 (5 bases each). CDR1 LNHNV and CDR2 YYDKDF come from the germline V gene (reference sequence). The CDR3 runs to 16 residues. With 3 bases removed from V and 6 bases from J, the gap between germline ends came to 18 bases. The CDR3 is CATSSGDGRTLNEQFF. In DNA, the CDR3 is TGTGCCACCAGCAGCGGGGACGGTAGGACCCTCAATGAGCAGTTCTTC.